In this sample, the clone carrying this T cell receptor (beta chain) turned up once. Its antigen is unknown. TCRdb's table, derived via immunoSEQ multiplex PCR, lists solely in-frame clones and lacks some. Here the sample spans over 1.4 million clones, roughly 96% being singletons. Donors, healthy HIV-negative adults, lacked recent acute infections or vaccinations. V lost 5 bases, J lost 4 bases, and 4 bases stayed unmatched. This CDR3 has 14 residues. Germline V gene lookup returns CDR1 MDHEN and CDR2 SYDVKM. This sample was taken from a study of shared clonotypes between healthy human individuals. In the study overall: Each donor contributed plates that comprised three CD4 naive, three CD4 memory, two CD8 naive and one CD8 memory.

Study findings and constraints: At large depth, rarefaction still showed sorted-subset sequencing to be incomplete. Against clonotypes common to all four donors, non-shared ones had lower generation probabilities.

The TCR comes from a man aged 25-40 years in good health. J is TRBJ1-3 and V is TRBV28, with 8 bases that match TRBD1. The sequenced sample consisted of naive CD4+ T cells sorted from blood. Subset indicated: CD45RA+ positively selected. CDR3 nucleotides: TGTGCCAGCAGTCACGACAGGGGCGGAAACACCATATATTTT. Amino acid sequence: CASSHDRGGNTIYF.